This T cell receptor (beta chain) was found in a study of blood T cell repertoires in COVID-19. Background on the study: The analysed material was cDNA or gDNA that came from T cells, B-cell-depleted T cells, or PBMCs.

Germline-derived CDR1 and CDR2 are LGHDT and YNNKEL (reference sequence). The CDR3 is 15 amino acids. Unmatched junction bases numbered 9, after V lost 4 bases and J lost 7 bases. Sequenced by immunoSEQ multiplex PCR; TCRdb stores in-frame clones only, minus some. The sample holds some 130,000 clones; 80% are singletons and the top ten take approximately 1.8%. This sequence originates from a man between 70 and 80 years old with acute or convalescent COVID-19. J is TRBJ2-1 and V is TRBV3-1 (or the pseudogene TRBV3-2); TRBD2 matches at 8 bases. The specimen was peripheral blood. Written as DNA, the CDR3 is TGTGCCAGCAGCCCGCGGGGGGCCGTAGGGAATGAGCAGTTCTTC. Translating gives CASSPRGAVGNEQFF.